These 4 T cell receptor beta chains share one sample of origin, sequenced in a study of blood T cells in healthy people across ages (dated by TCRdb to between 2014 and 2017). The library was built by means of 5' RACE. Sequencing was performed on an Illumina HiSeq 2500. A second PCR of about 7 to 12 cycles was run with a J-beta primer mix and a sample-barcoded 5' primer. TCRdb reprocessing: public reads trimmed at Q25 with fastp, clones called with MiXCR, in-frame beta chains kept. Rows are unified per CDR3 protein, each entry keeping the most common DNA and genes. This sample gives approximately 1.5 million distinct CDR3 sequences in total; approximately 42% of them show up just once. In total, the top ten clones hold under 5% of the sample. Source material: blood. The receptors shown here come from a woman aged 18-29 years in good health.

This clonotype was seen ten or more times. J is TRBJ1-2 and V is TRBV20-1; D is possibly TRBD1 (5 bases). CDR1 DFQATT and CDR2 SNEGSKA come from the germline V gene (reference sequence). CDR3 size: 13 residues. The ends were cut back, 1 base at V and 3 bases at J, with 9 bases in the middle. The CDR3 DNA follows: TGCAGTGCTAGAGTTCGGGGCTACTATGGCTACACCTTC. Its translation is CSARVRGYYGYTF.

The chain links TRBV9 to TRBJ1-2; perhaps TRBD1 as D (5 bases). There are 15 residues in the CDR3. V shed 1 base and J shed 2 bases, with 12 bases lying between them. Per the germline V gene, CDR1 is SGDLS and CDR2 is YYNGEE. The CDR3, as DNA: TGTGCCAGCAGCGTAACTGCGGGGGGGAACTATGGCTACACCTTC. Its protein is CASSVTAGGNYGYTF.

The chain links TRBV10-3 to TRBJ1-1, with no clear D. The CDR3 has 13 residues. The V end lost 7 bases, the J end lost 3 bases, and 12 bases lay between the germline ends. From germline, CDR1 is ENHRY and CDR2 SYGVKD. In nucleotides, the CDR3 is TGTGCCATCAACCCGCGGGTGGACACTGAAGCTTTCTTT. Amino acid sequence: CAINPRVDTEAFF.

DNA for the CDR3: TGTGCCAGCGGGGAGGGAATGAACACTGAAGCTTTCTTT. Translating it yields CASGEGMNTEAFF. The chain employs TRBV2 and TRBJ1-1; D remains ambiguous. With 8 bases removed from V and 0 bases from J, the gap between germline ends came to 10 bases. Germline V gene data show CDR1 as SNHLY and CDR2 as FYNNEI. This CDR3 is built from 13 residues.